Here is one T cell receptor (beta chain) with its context. Its antigen remains unknown. These data originate in a study of cytomegalovirus exposure and HLA in healthy donors. Study results and limitations: The TCR clusters that emerged in the first cohort tended, a later analysis found, to co-occur in the 95 to 150 validation repertoires. The CMV antigen specificity of a few CMV-associated chains was confirmed through in vitro analysis.

Germline assignment: CDR1 SNHLY and CDR2 FYNNEI. With V trimmed by 6 bases and J by 5 bases, 9 bases remained unmatched. The CDR3 length is 14 residues. Method: immunoSEQ multiplex PCR; TCRdb's copy keeps in-frame clones and lacks some. Of 65,000 or so clones in the sample, 94% were seen once. The 120-subject validation cohort, separate from the approximately 670-subject first cohort, included the donors. Sequenced material: PBMCs. The chain carries TRBV2 and TRBJ2-7, with 8 bases identical to TRBD1. This TCR came from a man in his late teens or twenties in good health and CMV-seropositive. The CDR3 DNA sequence: TGTGCCAGCAGGGGACAGGAATTTTCGCACGAGCAGTACTTC. Its protein is CASRGQEFSHEQYF.